This record looks at one T cell receptor beta chain sequence and its context. The antigen is undetermined. It was UMI-labeled 5' RACE by which the TCR beta libraries were made. Source study methods: Individual TCR beta libraries contained between roughly 2,900 and 20,000 functional CDR3 beta clonotypes each. TCRdb processed the 5' RACE reads again and assigns one entry to each CDR3 protein, with no DNA. These V and J calls derive from TCRdb rather than the authors' analysis. The sample table includes 9,000 to 13,000 distinct CDR3 sequences. The data were obtained in a study of human CD8 memory T cell subsets. Study results and limitations: It was only the T cell receptor beta chains that the study sequenced.

Per the germline V gene, CDR1 is SEHNR and CDR2 is FQNEAQ (reference sequence). The CDR3 runs 18 residues. The receptor was derived from a human donor in good health. Material for sequencing was CD8+ T cells from PBMCs. The chain combines TRBV7-9 with TRBJ2-3; TCRdb proposes TRBD2, but this gene call is untestable without DNA. This CDR3 reads CASSGIVRAGDEADTQYF.